Listed here is a single T cell receptor (beta chain). The antigen this receptor binds is unknown. No base quality values were provided; no much bigger clone lies one nucleotide off. Looking up the germline V gene (reference sequence) yields CDR1 SGHNT and CDR2 YYREEE. The CDR3 has 16 amino acids, counting the end cysteine and phenylalanine. Left in the record is the CDR3 DNA by itself, 48 bases read in frame from the first base. V is cut by 3 bases and J by 2 bases, and the space between the germline ends is 17 bases. Single viable CD3+CD4+CD8-CD45RO+ cells were sorted as memory CD4+ T cells on a FACSAria II. CMV serostatus was determined using a Roche Elecsys assay that detects serum IgG against CMV pp150, pp28, p38 and p52. Following thawing, total CD4+ T cells were enriched through positive selection using CD4 magnetic microbeads. The samples came from a different study that was designed specifically to examine the CD4+ T cell memory repertoire. Peripheral blood mononuclear cells were isolated and cryopreserved according to standard operating procedures, and serum was kept at -80 degrees C. The staining relied on CD3-PerCP (BW264/56), CD4-APC (RPA-T4), CD45RO-PE (UCHT1) and CD8-Pacific Orange (3B5) antibodies, and Sytox blue was used to exclude non-viable cells.

This entry comes from a study of memory CD4+ T cells and cytomegalovirus serostatus (dated by TCRdb to about 2019). Background on the whole study: The cohort comprised 33 healthy Belgian adults, 9 CMV seropositive and about 25 CMV seronegative. To replicate a published TCR-based CMV serostatus classifier, the study sequenced CD4+ memory TCRbeta repertoires from a Belgian cohort whose cytomegalovirus serostatus was known.

Genomic DNA was extracted from sorted cells with the Quick-DNA Microprep Kit. Amplification of TCRbeta DNA was done with the immunoSEQ hsTCRbeta kit, following the protocol from the manufacturer. An Illumina MiSeq instrument was used to sequence the TCRbeta libraries. The authors processed their data as follows. Once out-of-frame sequences had been removed, fewer than 2.5 million distinct TCRbeta sequences were left, which works out to an average of approximately 63,000 per individual. Each individual was scored according to the count of approximately 170 previously reported CMV-associated TCRbeta sequences and the total productive distinct TCRbeta count. A beta-binomial model was reimplemented in Python, and scikit-learn random forests with default parameters were trained on data from the US cohort. Classifier performance on the Belgian cohort was reported as the median AUC with percentile confidence intervals calculated over 10,000 bootstrap iterations. As stored in TCRdb, this immuneACCESS dataset retains in-frame rearrangements with V and J assigned. A fraction of the clones does not appear; measured against another copy, unresolved V genes explain less than half of the discrepancy, and the remainder lacks a known reason. Clonal size and the V and J genes are those of that table, whereas D and trimming came from the DNA. In this sample the table shows tens of thousands of clones, 60% to 85% of which occur a single time. The ten largest clones represent less than 0.6% of the sample.

Paper-wide results and their limitations: On the Belgian cohort, the classifier built on the original framework reached a median bootstrapped AUC of about 0.95, with a 95% CI of 0.76-1.00. Only CD4+CD45RO+ memory cells were sequenced, in contrast to the original study, in which naive and memory CD4+ and CD8+ populations were covered. The results were read as suggesting that the CMV-associated TCR signature is, for the most part, present in the CD4+ memory repertoire. CMV serostatus prediction reached a median bootstrapped AUC of about 0.94 with the original framework and 0.9 to 0.93 with a US-trained random forest. Among the roughly 160 previously reported CMV-associated TCRbeta sequences, 60 to 70 showed up in the CD4+ memory repertoires, with each one found in between one and five individuals.

The sequencing input was memory CD4+ T cells from blood. The TCR sequence derives from an adult in good health and CMV-seronegative. The chain joins TRBV5-4 to TRBJ2-5, with TRBD2 as a weak D call on 6 bases. The bases are TGTGCCAGCAGCTCCCTTGCGGGGTATTTACAAGAGACCCAGTACTTC. The translation is CASSSLAGYLQETQYF.